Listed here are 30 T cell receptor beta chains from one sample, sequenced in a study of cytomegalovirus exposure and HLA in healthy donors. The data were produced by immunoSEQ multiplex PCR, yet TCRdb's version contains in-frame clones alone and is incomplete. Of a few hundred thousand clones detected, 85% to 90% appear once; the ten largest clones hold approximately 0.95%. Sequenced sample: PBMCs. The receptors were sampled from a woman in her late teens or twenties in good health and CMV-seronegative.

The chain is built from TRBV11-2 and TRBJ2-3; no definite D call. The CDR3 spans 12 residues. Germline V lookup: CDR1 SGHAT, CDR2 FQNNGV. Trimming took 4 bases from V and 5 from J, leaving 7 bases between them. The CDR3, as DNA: TGTGCCAGCAGCTCTTCAGTAGATACGCAGTATTTT. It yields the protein CASSSSVDTQYF.

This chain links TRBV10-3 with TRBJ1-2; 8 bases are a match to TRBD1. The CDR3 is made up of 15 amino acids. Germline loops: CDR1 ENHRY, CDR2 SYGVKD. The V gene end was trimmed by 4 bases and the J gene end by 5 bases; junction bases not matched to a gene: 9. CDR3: CAISADRGSWYGYTF. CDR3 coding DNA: TGTGCCATCAGTGCCGACAGGGGCTCGTGGTATGGCTACACCTTC.

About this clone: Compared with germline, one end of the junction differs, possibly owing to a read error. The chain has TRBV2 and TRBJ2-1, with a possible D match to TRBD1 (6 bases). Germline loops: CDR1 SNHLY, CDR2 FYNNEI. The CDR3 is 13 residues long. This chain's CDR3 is CASSEAPDRHKLF. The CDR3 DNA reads TGTGCCAGCAGTGAAGCTCCGGACAGACATAAGCTCTTC.

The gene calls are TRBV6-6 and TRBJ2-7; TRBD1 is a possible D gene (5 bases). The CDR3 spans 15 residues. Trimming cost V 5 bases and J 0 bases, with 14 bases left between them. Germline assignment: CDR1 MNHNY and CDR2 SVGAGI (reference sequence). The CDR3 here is CASSPLDSLSYEQYF. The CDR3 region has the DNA TGTGCCAGCAGTCCGCTAGACAGCCTCTCCTACGAGCAGTACTTC.

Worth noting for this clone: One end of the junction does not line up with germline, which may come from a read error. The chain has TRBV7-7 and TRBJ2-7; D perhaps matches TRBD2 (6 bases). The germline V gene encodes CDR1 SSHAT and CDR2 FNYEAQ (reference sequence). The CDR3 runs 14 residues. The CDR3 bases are TGTGCTAGCAGCCCAGGAGGGCCACCCTACGAGCAGTACTTC. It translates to CASSPGGPPYEQYF.

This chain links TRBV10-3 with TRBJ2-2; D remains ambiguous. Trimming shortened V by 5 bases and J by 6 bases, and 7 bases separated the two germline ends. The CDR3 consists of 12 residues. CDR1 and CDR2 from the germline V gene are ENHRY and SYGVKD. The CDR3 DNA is TGTGCCATCAGTTCGACATCCGGGGAGCTGTTTTTT. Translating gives CAISSTSGELFF.

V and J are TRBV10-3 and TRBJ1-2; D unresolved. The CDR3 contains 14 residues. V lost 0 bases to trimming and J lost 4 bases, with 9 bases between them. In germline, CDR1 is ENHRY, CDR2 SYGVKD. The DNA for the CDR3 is TGTGCCATCAGTGAGTCAGCAGGTGTCTATGGCTACACCTTC. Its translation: CAISESAGVYGYTF.

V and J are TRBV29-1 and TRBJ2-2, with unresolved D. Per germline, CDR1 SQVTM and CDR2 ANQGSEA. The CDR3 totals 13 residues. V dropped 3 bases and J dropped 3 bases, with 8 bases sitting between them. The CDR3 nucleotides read TGCAGCGTTGACCGACAAGACACCGGGGAGCTGTTTTTT. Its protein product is CSVDRQDTGELFF.

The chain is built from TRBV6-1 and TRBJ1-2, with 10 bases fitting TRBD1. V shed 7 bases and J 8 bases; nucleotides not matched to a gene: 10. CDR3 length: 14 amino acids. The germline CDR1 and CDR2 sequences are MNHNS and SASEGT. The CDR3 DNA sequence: TGTGCCAGCAAGACCCACGGGACAGGGGAAGGCTACACCTTC. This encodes CASKTHGTGEGYTF.

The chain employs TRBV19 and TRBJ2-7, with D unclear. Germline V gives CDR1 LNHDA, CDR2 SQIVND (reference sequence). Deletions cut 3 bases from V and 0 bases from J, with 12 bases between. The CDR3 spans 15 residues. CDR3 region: CASSIGAGTSYEQYF. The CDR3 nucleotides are TGTGCCAGTAGTATCGGAGCTGGAACCTCCTACGAGCAGTACTTC. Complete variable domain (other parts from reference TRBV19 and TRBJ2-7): DGGITQSPKYLFRKEGQNVTLSCEQNLNHDAMYWYRQDPGQGLRLIYYSQIVNDFQKGDIAEGYSVSREKKESFPLTVTSAQKNPTAFYLCASSIGAGTSYEQYFGPGTRLTVT.

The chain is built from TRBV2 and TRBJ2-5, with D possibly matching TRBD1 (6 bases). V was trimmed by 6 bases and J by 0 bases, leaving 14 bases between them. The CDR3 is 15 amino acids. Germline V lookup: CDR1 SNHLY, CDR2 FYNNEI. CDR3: CASSPDRTYQETQYF. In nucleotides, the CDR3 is TGTGCCAGCAGCCCCGACAGGACCTACCAAGAGACCCAGTACTTC.

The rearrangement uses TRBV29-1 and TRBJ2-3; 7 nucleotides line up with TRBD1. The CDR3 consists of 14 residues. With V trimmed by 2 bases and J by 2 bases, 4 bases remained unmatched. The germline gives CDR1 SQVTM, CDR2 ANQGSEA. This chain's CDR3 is CSVELGQPTDTQYF. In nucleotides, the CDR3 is TGCAGCGTTGAACTGGGACAGCCCACAGATACGCAGTATTTT.

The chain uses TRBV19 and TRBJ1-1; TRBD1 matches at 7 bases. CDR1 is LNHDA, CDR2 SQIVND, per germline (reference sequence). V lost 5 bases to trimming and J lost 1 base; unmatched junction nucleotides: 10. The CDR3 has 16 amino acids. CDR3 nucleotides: TGTGCCAGTAGTCCCCACCCGGACAGGAGGAACACTGAAGCTTTCTTT. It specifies CASSPHPDRRNTEAFF. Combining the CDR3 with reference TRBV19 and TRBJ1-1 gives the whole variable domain DGGITQSPKYLFRKEGQNVTLSCEQNLNHDAMYWYRQDPGQGLRLIYYSQIVNDFQKGDIAEGYSVSREKKESFPLTVTSAQKNPTAFYLCASSPHPDRRNTEAFFGQGTRLTVV.

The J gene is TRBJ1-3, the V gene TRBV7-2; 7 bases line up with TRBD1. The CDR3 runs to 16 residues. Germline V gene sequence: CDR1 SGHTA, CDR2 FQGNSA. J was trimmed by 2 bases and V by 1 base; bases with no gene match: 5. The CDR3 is CASSLVEGATGNTIYF. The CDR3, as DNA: TGTGCCAGCAGCTTAGTTGAGGGGGCTACTGGAAACACCATATATTTT.

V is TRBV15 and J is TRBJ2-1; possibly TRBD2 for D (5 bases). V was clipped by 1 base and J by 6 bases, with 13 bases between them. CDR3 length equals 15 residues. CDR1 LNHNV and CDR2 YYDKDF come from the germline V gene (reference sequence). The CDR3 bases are TGTGCCACCAGCAGAGGCCATAGCGTCGTCAATGAGCAGTTCTTC. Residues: CATSRGHSVVNEQFF.

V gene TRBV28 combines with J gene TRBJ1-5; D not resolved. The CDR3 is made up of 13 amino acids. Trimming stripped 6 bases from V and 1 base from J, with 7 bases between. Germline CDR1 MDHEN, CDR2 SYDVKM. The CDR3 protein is CASREKSNQPQHF. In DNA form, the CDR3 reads TGTGCCAGCAGAGAGAAGAGCAATCAGCCCCAGCATTTT.

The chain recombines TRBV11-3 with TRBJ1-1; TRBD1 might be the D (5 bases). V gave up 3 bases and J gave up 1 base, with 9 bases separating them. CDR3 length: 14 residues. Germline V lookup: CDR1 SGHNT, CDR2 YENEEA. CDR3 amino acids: CASSLGGGNTEAFF. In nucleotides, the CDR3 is TGTGCCAGCAGCTTGGGCGGGGGGAACACTGAAGCTTTCTTT.

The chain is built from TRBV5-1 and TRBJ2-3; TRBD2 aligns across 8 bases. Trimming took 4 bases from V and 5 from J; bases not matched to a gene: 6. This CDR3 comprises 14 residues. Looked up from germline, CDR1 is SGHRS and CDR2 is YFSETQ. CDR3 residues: CASSGMAGGDTQYF. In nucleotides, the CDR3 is TGCGCCAGCAGCGGCATGGCGGGGGGAGATACGCAGTATTTT.

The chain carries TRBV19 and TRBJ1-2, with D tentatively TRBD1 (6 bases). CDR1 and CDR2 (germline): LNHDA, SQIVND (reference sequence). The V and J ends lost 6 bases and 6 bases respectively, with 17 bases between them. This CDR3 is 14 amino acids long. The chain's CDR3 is CASRTIIQGDGYTF. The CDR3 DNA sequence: TGTGCCAGTAGAACGATTATACAGGGAGATGGCTACACCTTC. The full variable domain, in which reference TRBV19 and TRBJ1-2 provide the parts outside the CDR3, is DGGITQSPKYLFRKEGQNVTLSCEQNLNHDAMYWYRQDPGQGLRLIYYSQIVNDFQKGDIAEGYSVSREKKESFPLTVTSAQKNPTAFYLCASRTIIQGDGYTFGSGTRLTVV.

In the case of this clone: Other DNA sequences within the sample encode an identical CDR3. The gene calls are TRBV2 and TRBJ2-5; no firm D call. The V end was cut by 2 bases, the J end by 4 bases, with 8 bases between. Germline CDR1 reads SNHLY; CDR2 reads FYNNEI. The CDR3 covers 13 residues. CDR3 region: CASSESRLETQYF. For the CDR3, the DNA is TGTGCCAGCAGTGAATCCCGGTTAGAGACCCAGTACTTC.

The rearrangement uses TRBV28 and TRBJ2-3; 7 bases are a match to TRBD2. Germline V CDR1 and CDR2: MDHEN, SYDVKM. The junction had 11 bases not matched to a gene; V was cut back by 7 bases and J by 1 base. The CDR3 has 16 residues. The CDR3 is CASTSGSRGGTDTQYF. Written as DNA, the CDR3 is TGTGCCAGCACTTCGGGGAGCCGGGGGGGCACAGATACGCAGTATTTT.

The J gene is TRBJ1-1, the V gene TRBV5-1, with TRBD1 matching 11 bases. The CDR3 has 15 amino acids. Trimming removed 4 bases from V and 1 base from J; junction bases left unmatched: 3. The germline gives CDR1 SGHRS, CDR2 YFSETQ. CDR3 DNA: TGCGCCAGCAGCCCAGGGACAGGGGGGAACACTGAAGCTTTCTTT. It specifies CASSPGTGGNTEAFF. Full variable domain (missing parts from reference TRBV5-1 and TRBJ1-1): KAGVTQTPRYLIKTRGQQVTLSCSPISGHRSVSWYQQTPGQGLQFLFEYFSETQRNKGNFPGRFSGRQFSNSRSEMNVSTLELGDSALYLCASSPGTGGNTEAFFGQGTRLTVV.

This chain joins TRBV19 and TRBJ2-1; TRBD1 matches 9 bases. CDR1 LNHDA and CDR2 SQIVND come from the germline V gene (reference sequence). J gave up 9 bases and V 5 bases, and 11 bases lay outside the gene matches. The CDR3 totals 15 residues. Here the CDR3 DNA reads TGTGCCAGTAGTTCCCGGACAGGGGTGGGGAGTGAGCAGTTCTTC. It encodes CASSSRTGVGSEQFF. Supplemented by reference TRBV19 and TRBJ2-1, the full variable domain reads DGGITQSPKYLFRKEGQNVTLSCEQNLNHDAMYWYRQDPGQGLRLIYYSQIVNDFQKGDIAEGYSVSREKKESFPLTVTSAQKNPTAFYLCASSSRTGVGSEQFFGPGTRLTVL.

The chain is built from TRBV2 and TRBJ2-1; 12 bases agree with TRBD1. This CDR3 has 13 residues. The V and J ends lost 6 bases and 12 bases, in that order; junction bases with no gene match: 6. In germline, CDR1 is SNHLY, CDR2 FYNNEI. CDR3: CASRWGQGAVQFF. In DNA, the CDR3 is TGTGCCAGCAGATGGGGACAGGGGGCTGTGCAGTTCTTC.

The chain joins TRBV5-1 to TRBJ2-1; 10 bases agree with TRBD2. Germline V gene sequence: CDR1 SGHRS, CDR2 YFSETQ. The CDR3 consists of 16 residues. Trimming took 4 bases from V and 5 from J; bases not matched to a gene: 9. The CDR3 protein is CASSTPGTSADNEQFF. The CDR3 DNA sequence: TGCGCCAGCAGCACCCCCGGGACTAGCGCCGACAATGAGCAGTTCTTC.

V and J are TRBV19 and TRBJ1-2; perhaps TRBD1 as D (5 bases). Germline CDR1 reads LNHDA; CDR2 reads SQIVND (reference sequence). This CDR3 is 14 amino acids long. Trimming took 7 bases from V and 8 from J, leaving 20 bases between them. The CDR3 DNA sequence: TGTGCCAGTAACGCGGGACCGACCAGAAGAGGCTACACCTTC. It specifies CASNAGPTRRGYTF. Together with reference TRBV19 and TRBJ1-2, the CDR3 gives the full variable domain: DGGITQSPKYLFRKEGQNVTLSCEQNLNHDAMYWYRQDPGQGLRLIYYSQIVNDFQKGDIAEGYSVSREKKESFPLTVTSAQKNPTAFYLCASNAGPTRRGYTFGSGTRLTVV.

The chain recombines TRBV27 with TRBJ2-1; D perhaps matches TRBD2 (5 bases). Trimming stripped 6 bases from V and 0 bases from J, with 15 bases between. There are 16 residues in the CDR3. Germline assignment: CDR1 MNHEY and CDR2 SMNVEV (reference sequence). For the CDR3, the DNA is TGTGCCAGCAGCAAGAAGACTATCCTCTCCTACAATGAGCAGTTCTTC. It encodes CASSKKTILSYNEQFF.

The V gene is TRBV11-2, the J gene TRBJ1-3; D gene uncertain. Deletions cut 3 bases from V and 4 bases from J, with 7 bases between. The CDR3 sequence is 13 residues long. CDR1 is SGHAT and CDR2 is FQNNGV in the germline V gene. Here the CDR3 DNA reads TGTGCCAGCAGCTTTCTGAGGGGAAACACCATATATTTT. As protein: CASSFLRGNTIYF.

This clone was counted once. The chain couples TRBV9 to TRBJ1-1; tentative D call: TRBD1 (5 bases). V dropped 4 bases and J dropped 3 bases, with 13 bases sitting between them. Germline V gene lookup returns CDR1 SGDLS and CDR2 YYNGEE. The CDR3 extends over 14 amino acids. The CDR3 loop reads CASSPTWGDTEAFF. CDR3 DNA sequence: TGTGCCAGCAGCCCAACCTGGGGGGACACTGAAGCTTTCTTT.

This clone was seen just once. For the CDR3, the DNA is TGTGCCAGCAGCTTAGAGGCGGGAGGGCCAGGAGATACGCAGTATTTT. Encoded protein: CASSLEAGGPGDTQYF. The rearrangement links TRBV7-9 to TRBJ2-3; 9 nucleotides line up with TRBD2. From germline, CDR1 is SEHNR and CDR2 FQNEAQ (reference sequence). V gave up 1 base and J gave up 5 bases; unmatched junction bases: 7. The CDR3 covers 16 residues.